Each of the 28 T cell receptor beta chains below was sequenced from the same sample in a study of neurological immune-mediated disorders. TCRdb re-called the 5' RACE reads through MiXCR, storing one row per CDR3 protein. The sample includes about 44,000 distinct CDR3 sequences, 20% to 25% of them seen just once. The time point was: technical triplicate 3. The sample comprised PBMCs. Receptor source: a man in his 60s with HTLV-1-associated myelopathy (HAM/TSP).

This clonotype was found many times. The V call is TRBV5-1, the J call TRBJ1-5; possibly TRBD1 for D (5 bases). The CDR3 consists of 15 residues. The germline V gene has CDR1 SGHRS and CDR2 YFSETQ. Trimming left V 4 bases short and J 2 bases short, with 13 bases between. CDR3 in amino acids: CASSLAGHRNQPQHF. The CDR3 DNA follows: TGCGCCAGCAGCCTAGCTGGACATCGCAATCAGCCCCAGCATTTT.

The chain recombines TRBV20-1 with TRBJ2-5, with D unclear. V was cut by 5 bases and J by 1 base, with 11 bases left in between. The CDR3 runs to 13 residues. Germline V gives CDR1 DFQATT, CDR2 SNEGSKA (reference sequence). In DNA form, the CDR3 reads TGCAGTGCTCTGGGCGCAGCCCAAGAGACCCAGTACTTC. It codes for CSALGAAQETQYF.

This clonotype has only a few counts. This chain links TRBV7-9 with TRBJ2-2; D not certain. The germline gives CDR1 SEHNR, CDR2 FQNEAQ (reference sequence). Trimming stripped 5 bases from V and 8 bases from J, with 9 bases between. The CDR3 length is 12 residues. The CDR3 loop is CASSRSRGELFF. DNA for the CDR3: TGTGCCAGCAGCCGCTCCCGGGGGGAGCTGTTTTTT.

The table lists this clonotype with many counts. This rearrangement joins TRBV28 to TRBJ2-7, with TRBD2 as a possible D gene (6 bases). This CDR3 is built from 13 residues. In germline, CDR1 is MDHEN, CDR2 SYDVKM. Trimming cost V 6 bases and J 1 base, with 10 bases left between them. The CDR3 is CASRVAESYEQYF. CDR3 nucleotide sequence: TGTGCCAGCAGAGTAGCGGAGTCCTACGAGCAGTACTTC. Full variable domain (remainder filled in from reference TRBV28 and TRBJ2-7): DVKVTQSSRYLVKRTGEKVFLECVQDMDHENMFWYRQDPGLGLRLIYFSYDVKMKEKGDIPEGYSVSREKKERFSLILESASTNQTSMYLCASRVAESYEQYFGPGTRLTVT.

This clonotype has a count of ten or more. The V call is TRBV2, the J call TRBJ2-2, with no clear D. V dropped 1 base and J dropped 4 bases, with 4 bases sitting between them. The CDR3 is 13 amino acids. CDR1 SNHLY and CDR2 FYNNEI come from the germline V gene. DNA of the CDR3: TGTGCCAGCAGTGAAGGGGTCACCGGGGAGCTGTTTTTT. As protein: CASSEGVTGELFF.

This clonotype was observed at least ten times. V gene TRBV18 combines with J gene TRBJ2-7; D unresolved. In germline, CDR1 is KGHSH, CDR2 LQKENI. Deletions cut 4 bases from V and 2 bases from J, with 12 bases between. The CDR3 runs to 14 residues. CDR3 loop: CASSRLGLAYEQYF. The CDR3, as DNA: TGTGCCAGCTCACGATTAGGTCTTGCCTACGAGCAGTACTTC.

This clonotype was counted between two and nine times. This chain connects TRBV20-1 to TRBJ2-1, with 10 positions matching TRBD2. Per germline, CDR1 DFQATT and CDR2 SNEGSKA (reference sequence). The length of the CDR3 is 12 residues. The V segment lost 3 bases and the J segment 13 bases; nucleotides outside the gene matches: 6. The CDR3 loop reads CSARASGSFQFF. The CDR3 DNA is TGCAGTGCTAGGGCTAGCGGGAGCTTTCAGTTCTTC.

This clonotype was recorded many times. The chain combines TRBV20-1 with TRBJ2-5, with 11 bases that match TRBD2. The CDR3 is 14 amino acids. Germline V gene data show CDR1 as DFQATT and CDR2 as SNEGSKA (reference sequence). Trimming cost V 4 bases and J 1 base; bases outside gene matches: 2. The CDR3 DNA follows: TGCAGTGCTACCGGGACTAGCGGCCAAGAGACCCAGTACTTC. Translating it yields CSATGTSGQETQYF.

This clonotype has ten or more counts. The chain has TRBV7-9 and TRBJ2-2, with 12 bases fitting TRBD2. The CDR3 has 14 amino acids. Germline V gives CDR1 SEHNR, CDR2 FQNEAQ (reference sequence). Trimming at V came to 5 bases and at J to 5 bases, leaving 0 bases not matched to a gene. Here the CDR3 reads CASSTSGRTGELFF. The CDR3 nucleotides read TGTGCCAGCAGCACTAGCGGGAGGACCGGGGAGCTGTTTTTT.

This clonotype was recorded many times. CDR3 in amino acids: CASSPDLHREGNTIYF. CDR3 nucleotide sequence: TGTGCCAGCAGCCCCGACCTCCACCGGGAAGGAAACACCATATATTTT. The V gene is TRBV7-3, the J gene TRBJ1-3; no reliable D call. This CDR3 spans 16 amino acids. Germline V gene lookup returns CDR1 SGHTA and CDR2 FQGTGA. With 5 bases removed from V and 4 bases from J, the gap between germline ends came to 18 bases.

This clonotype was seen many times. The genes are TRBV5-6 and TRBJ2-3, with 7 positions matching TRBD2. The ends lost 1 base at V and 3 bases at J; junction bases unmatched: 2. CDR1 is SGHDT and CDR2 is YYEEEE in the germline V gene. The CDR3 runs 14 residues. CDR3: CASSLYGRTDTQYF. CDR3 DNA: TGTGCCAGCAGCTTGTACGGGAGGACAGATACGCAGTATTTT.

This chain links TRBV13 with TRBJ2-4, with D perhaps matching TRBD2 (5 bases). CDR1 is PRHDT, CDR2 FYEKMQ, per germline (reference sequence). CDR3 length equals 16 residues. V was cut by 0 bases and J by 0 bases, with 9 bases left in between. The CDR3 protein is CASSLGPGLAKNIQYF. The CDR3 bases are TGTGCCAGCAGCTTAGGACCCGGACTAGCCAAAAACATTCAGTACTTC.

This clonotype was counted many times. The J gene is TRBJ2-2, the V gene TRBV24-1; D is unclear. Trimming took off 4 bases at V and 4 bases at J, with 15 bases between the two ends. Per germline, CDR1 KGHDR and CDR2 SFDVKD. There are 16 residues in the CDR3. The CDR3 is CATSDPGSRPTGELFF. The CDR3, as DNA: TGTGCCACCAGTGACCCCGGTTCCAGGCCCACCGGGGAGCTGTTTTTT.

There are many counts of this clonotype. The J gene is TRBJ2-5, the V gene TRBV5-1; the D is unclear. The germline gives CDR1 SGHRS, CDR2 YFSETQ. The CDR3 sequence is 13 residues long. The V and J ends lost 5 bases and 7 bases respectively, with 15 bases between them. CDR3 in DNA: TGCGCCAGCAGAAGTGGGAATGATGGGACCCAGTACTTC. It yields the protein CASRSGNDGTQYF.

This clonotype was counted ten times or more. The genes are TRBV20-1 and TRBJ1-2; possibly TRBD1 for D (5 bases). CDR3 length: 13 residues. The ends were cut back, 5 bases at V and 5 bases at J, with 15 bases in the middle. Germline V lookup: CDR1 DFQATT, CDR2 SNEGSKA (reference sequence). The CDR3, as DNA: TGCAGTGCTCGGGACGGAGAAAGTTATGGCTACACCTTC. Protein: CSARDGESYGYTF.

This clonotype was seen ten or more times. The chain recombines TRBV5-1 with TRBJ1-4; 7 positions agree with TRBD1. The CDR3 sequence is 19 residues long. The germline V gene has CDR1 SGHRS and CDR2 YFSETQ. V dropped 2 bases and J dropped 6; count of bases not matched to a gene: 19. The CDR3 sequence: CASSFSPPAAGQLDEKLFF. The DNA for the CDR3 is TGCGCCAGCAGCTTTTCCCCCCCAGCGGCGGGACAGTTAGATGAAAAACTGTTTTTT.

Ten or more counts support this clonotype. The chain employs TRBV5-5 and TRBJ2-2, with 7 bases aligning to TRBD1. V lost 0 bases, J lost 4 bases, and 3 bases stayed unmatched. There are 15 residues in the CDR3. The germline V gene encodes CDR1 SGHKS and CDR2 YYEKEE (reference sequence). The CDR3 here is CASSLEGGGTGELFF. CDR3 coding DNA: TGTGCCAGCAGCTTGGAAGGGGGCGGCACCGGGGAGCTGTTTTTT.

This chain links TRBV12-3 or TRBV12-4 with TRBJ2-3; TRBD2 agrees at 11 bases. V shed 5 bases, J shed 0 bases, and the junction held 19 bases outside the gene matches. The CDR3 length is 21 residues. CDR3 protein: CASSPTGALGLAGDSTDTQYF. For the CDR3, the DNA is TGTGCCAGCAGTCCGACAGGGGCGCTAGGACTAGCGGGTGATAGCACAGATACGCAGTATTTT.

There are many counts of this clonotype. This sequence joins TRBV18 and TRBJ1-2, with D hard to call. CDR1 is KGHSH and CDR2 is LQKENI in the germline V gene. Trimming took off 5 bases at V and 14 bases at J, with 18 bases between the two ends. The CDR3 length is 12 residues. CDR3 amino acids: CASSAVMSSLTF. For the CDR3, the DNA is TGTGCCAGCTCAGCAGTCATGAGTTCTTTGACCTTC. The full variable domain, with the rest looked up from reference TRBV18 and TRBJ1-2, is NAGVMQNPRHLVRRRGQEARLRCSPMKGHSHVYWYRQLPEEGLKFMVYLQKENIIDESGMPKERFSAEFPKEGPSILRIQQVVRGDSAAYFCASSAVMSSLTFGSGTRLTVV.

This clonotype was recorded many times. The J gene is TRBJ1-1, the V gene TRBV9; D may be TRBD1 (6 bases). The CDR3 spans 15 residues. Looked up from germline, CDR1 is SGDLS and CDR2 is YYNGEE. The V end was cut by 4 bases, the J end by 11 bases, with 24 bases between. CDR3 in DNA: TGTGCCAGCAGCCTCGGGGGCTATGCCTCTTCAGAGGCTTTCTTT. Residues: CASSLGGYASSEAFF.

This clonotype was recorded only once. The rearrangement joins TRBV9 to TRBJ2-1; perhaps TRBD2 as D (6 bases). CDR3 length: 16 residues. The germline V gene has CDR1 SGDLS and CDR2 YYNGEE. V was shortened by 1 base and J by 0 bases, with 11 bases between the two germline ends. In DNA form, the CDR3 reads TGTGCCAGCAGCGTATTAGGAGGGGCCTCCTACAATGAGCAGTTCTTC. Protein product: CASSVLGGASYNEQFF.

This clonotype was seen at least ten times. The chain couples TRBV5-1 to TRBJ1-1; D is unclear. CDR3 size: 14 residues. Germline-derived CDR1 and CDR2 are SGHRS and YFSETQ. Deletions cut 4 bases from V and 2 bases from J, with 12 bases between. Here the CDR3 DNA reads TGCGCCAGCAGCACATGGGAGGGAAACACTGAAGCTTTCTTT. Protein sequence: CASSTWEGNTEAFF.

This clonotype showed up many times. The chain couples TRBV6-5 to TRBJ2-7; 9 positions match TRBD1. V shed 6 bases, J shed 2 bases, and the junction held 5 bases outside the gene matches. The germline CDR1 and CDR2 sequences are MNHEY and SVGAGI. The CDR3 is 14 residues long. The chain's CDR3 is CASSTGQGTYEQYF. As DNA, the CDR3 is TGTGCCAGCAGCACGGGACAGGGAACCTACGAGCAGTACTTC.

This clonotype was seen at least ten times. The rearrangement uses TRBV5-1 and TRBJ2-7, with 8 bases that match TRBD1. The J segment lost 3 bases and the V segment lost 1 base, leaving 3 bases of the junction unmatched. The germline gives CDR1 SGHRS, CDR2 YFSETQ. The CDR3 covers 14 residues. The CDR3 loop reads CASSLLTGDYEQYF. The DNA of the CDR3 is TGCGCCAGCAGCTTGTTGACAGGGGACTACGAGCAGTACTTC.

This clonotype was seen many times. The chain employs TRBV5-1 and TRBJ2-7; the match to TRBD2 covers 11 bases. The CDR3 loop spans 15 amino acids. Germline CDR1 and CDR2: SGHRS and YFSETQ. V shed 0 bases, J shed 1 base, and the junction held 0 bases outside the gene matches. The CDR3 spells CASSLASGRSYEQYF. The CDR3 DNA sequence: TGCGCCAGCAGCTTGGCTAGCGGGAGGTCCTACGAGCAGTACTTC.

This clonotype was seen many times. This rearrangement joins TRBV28 to TRBJ1-4; possibly TRBD1 for D (5 bases). The germline CDR1 and CDR2 sequences are MDHEN and SYDVKM. Trimming removed 5 bases at V and 5 bases at J, with 15 bases between. The CDR3 totals 15 residues. CDR3 amino acids: CASSPTGGVNEKLFF. CDR3 DNA sequence: TGTGCCAGCAGTCCCACCGGGGGTGTGAATGAAAAACTGTTTTTT.

Ten or more counts support this clonotype. This chain joins TRBV5-5 and TRBJ2-2, with D possibly being TRBD1 (6 bases). This CDR3 comprises 16 residues. From germline, CDR1 is SGHKS and CDR2 YYEKEE (reference sequence). Trimming left V 1 base short and J 2 bases short, with 12 bases between. The CDR3 region is CASSLKGELNTGELFF. The CDR3 nucleotides read TGTGCCAGCAGCTTGAAGGGGGAACTTAACACCGGGGAGCTGTTTTTT.

Ten or more counts support this clonotype. This sequence joins TRBV5-5 and TRBJ2-7, with D unclear. Germline V lookup: CDR1 SGHKS, CDR2 YYEKEE (reference sequence). The CDR3 is 13 residues long. V was shortened by 4 bases and J by 3 bases, with 11 bases between the two germline ends. Here the CDR3 reads CASSPGPDYEQYF. CDR3 in DNA: TGTGCCAGCAGCCCTGGCCCAGACTACGAGCAGTACTTC.